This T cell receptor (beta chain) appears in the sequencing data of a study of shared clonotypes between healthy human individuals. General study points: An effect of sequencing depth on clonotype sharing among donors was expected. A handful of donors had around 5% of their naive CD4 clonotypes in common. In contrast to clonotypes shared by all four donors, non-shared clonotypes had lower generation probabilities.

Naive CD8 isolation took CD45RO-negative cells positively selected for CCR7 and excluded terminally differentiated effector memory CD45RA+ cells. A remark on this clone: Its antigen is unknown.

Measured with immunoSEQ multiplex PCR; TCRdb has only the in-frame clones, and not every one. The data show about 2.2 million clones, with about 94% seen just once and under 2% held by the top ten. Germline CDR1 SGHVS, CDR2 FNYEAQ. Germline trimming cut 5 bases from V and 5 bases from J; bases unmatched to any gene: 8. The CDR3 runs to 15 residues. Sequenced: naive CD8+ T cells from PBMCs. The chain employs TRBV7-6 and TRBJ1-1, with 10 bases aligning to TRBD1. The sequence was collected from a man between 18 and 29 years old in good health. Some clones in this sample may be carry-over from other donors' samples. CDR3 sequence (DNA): TGTGCCAGCAGCCCTACGACAGGGGGCCGGACTGAAGCTTTCTTT. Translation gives CASSPTTGGRTEAFF.